This TCR beta chain was identified in a study of blood T cell repertoires in COVID-19. The wider study: Acute and convalescent COVID-19 specimens originated in the United States, Italy and Spain. Sources were T cells, B-cell-depleted T cells, or PBMCs; the material itself was cDNA or gDNA.

Authors' data handling: Reference gene primer amplification in the assay estimated nucleated cell counts. Sequencing was performed with immunoSEQ multiplex PCR; in TCRdb, only in-frame clones are kept and a portion is missing. For V, J and clone size, that table is used; D and trimming come from the DNA. The sample yields approximately 350,000 clones, around four fifths seen once. V was pared by 7 bases and J by 1 base, with 10 bases between. Germline CDR1 reads SNHLY; CDR2 reads FYNNEI. This CDR3 is built from 13 residues. This receptor was identified in a man aged 30 to 45 with active or convalescent COVID-19. This rearrangement joins TRBV2 to TRBJ2-5, with a weak D call TRBD1 (5 bases). Sequenced sample: peripheral blood. CDR3 amino acids: CASTEDIQETQYF. CDR3 sequence (DNA): TGTGCCAGCACCGAGGACATCCAAGAGACCCAGTACTTC. The whole variable domain, remainder taken from reference TRBV2 and TRBJ2-5, is EPEVTQTPSHQVTQMGQEVILRCVPISNHLYFYWYRQILGQKVEFLVSFYNNEISEKSEIFDDQFSVERPDGSNFTLKIRSTKLEDSAMYFCASTEDIQETQYFGPGTRLLVL.